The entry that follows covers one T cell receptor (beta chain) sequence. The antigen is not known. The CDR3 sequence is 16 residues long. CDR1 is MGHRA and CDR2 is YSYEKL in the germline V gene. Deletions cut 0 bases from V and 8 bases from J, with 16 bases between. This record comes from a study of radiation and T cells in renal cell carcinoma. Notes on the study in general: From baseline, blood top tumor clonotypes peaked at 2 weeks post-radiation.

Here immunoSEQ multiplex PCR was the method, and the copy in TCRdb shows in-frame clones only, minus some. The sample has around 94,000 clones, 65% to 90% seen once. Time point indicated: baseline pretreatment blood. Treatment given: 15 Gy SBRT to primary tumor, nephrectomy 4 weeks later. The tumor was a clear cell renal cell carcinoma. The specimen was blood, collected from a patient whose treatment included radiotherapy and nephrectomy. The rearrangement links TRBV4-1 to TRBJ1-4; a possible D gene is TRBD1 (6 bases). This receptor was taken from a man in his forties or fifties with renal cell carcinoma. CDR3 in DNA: TGCGCCAGCAGCCAAGATAGGGGGAGCATTGGCGAAAAACTGTTTTTT. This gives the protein CASSQDRGSIGEKLFF.